A single TCR beta chain is shown here with its context. Which antigen it targets is not known. No quality values exist for individual bases; no much larger clone is one base distant. This specimen belongs to a study of cytomegalovirus exposure and HLA in healthy donors (dated by TCRdb to 2017 to 2019). Regarding the complete study: A later analysis indicated that the roughly 120 validation repertoires were generated on the platform also employed for the roughly 720 repertoires of the first cohort. The study combined high-throughput TCR immunosequencing, statistical association of individual TCRs with disease status, and machine learning to predict cytomegalovirus infection status. A separate validation cohort of 100 to 150 different subjects was used in addition to the roughly 700-subject first cohort. The study aimed to test whether cataloging public T cell receptors could reveal signatures of past pathogen exposure. Points the paper makes about the study in general: It was suggested by the authors that the approach could potentially be generalized to other disease states and immunological phenotypes. In the study, approximately 160 TCR beta chains were listed as associated with cytomegalovirus. The classifier was reported to diagnose cytomegalovirus status with high specificity and sensitivity in both the original cohort and the validation cohort. A later analysis found that TCRs clustered in the first cohort also tended to co-occur in the 120 validation repertoires, with more than 90% of cluster scores above 0. All 120 or so repertoires were used to score co-occurrence in the validation cohort in a later analysis, because that analysis had no HLA typing for the cohort. In vitro tests confirmed that a few of the cytomegalovirus-associated TCR beta chains recognize cytomegalovirus antigens. Most TCR sequences were observed very rarely across donors, whereas some public TCRs were present in many individuals.

The donors were included in the validation cohort of some 110 subjects, a group kept apart from the roughly 690-subject first cohort. The library was made by the immunoSEQ multiplex PCR assay. In the paper's pipeline: A statistical classification framework was built for diagnosing cytomegalovirus status from the catalog of TCR beta chain sequences. The table comes from immuneACCESS by way of TCRdb, which keeps in-frame sequences with V and J called. Part of the clones is missing from these tables; in studies checked, under half for an unresolved V gene and the rest for unknown reasons. The V and J calls and clone size come from that table; D and trimming were worked out from the DNA. This sample holds some 200,000 clones; 90% to 95% were observed only once. In total, the top ten clones hold around 1.1% of the sample. The germline V gene (reference sequence) yields GTSNPN for CDR1 and SVGIG for CDR2. The trim is 6 bases for V and 3 bases for J, with a gap of 8 bases between the germline ends. Counted from cysteine to phenylalanine, this CDR3 has 11 amino acids. This entry keeps only the CDR3 DNA: 33 bases, framed from base 1.

This receptor chain uses TRBV30 and TRBJ1-2; the D gene is perhaps TRBD1, from 5 matching bases. The TCR comes from a woman between 18 and 29 years old in good health and CMV-seronegative. Sequencing used PBMCs. Here is the DNA: TGTGCCTGTTCACAGGACTATGGCTACACCTTC. Its protein reads: CACSQDYGYTF.